The rows below give T cell receptor beta chains drawn from one sample of a study of CD8 T cells in ankylosing spondylitis. TCRdb used MiXCR to reprocess the 5' RACE reads, holding one entry per CDR3 protein. This repertoire shows roughly 300,000 distinct CDR3 sequences, roughly 8% found once; its top ten account for less than 15%. Material: blood, either unsorted or a sorted T cell fraction (not recorded which). The receptors were gathered from a male donor with ankylosing spondylitis. CDR3s include the opening cysteine and the closing phenylalanine or tryptophan. The D gene is left open where the match is weak. Clone size is stated in some rows and not others, as once, few, many or a class when expanded.

V: TRBV5-1; D: NA; size: NA; J: TRBJ2-2; DNA: TGCGCCAGCAGCTTGGGACTACTCCCCGAGGAGCTGTTTTTT; CDR3: CASSLGLLPEELFF
V: TRBV10-3; D: TRBD2; size: NA; J: TRBJ2-1; DNA: TGTGCCATCAGTGAGGCGATAGCGGGAGGTCGGGTAGGGGAAGACAATGAGCAGTTCTTC; CDR3: CAISEAIAGGRVGEDNEQFF
V: TRBV5-1; D: NA; size: NA; J: TRBJ2-3; DNA: TGCGCCAGCAGCTTGGTGCGGGAACTCTCCAGAACAGATACGCAGTATTTT; CDR3: CASSLVRELSRTDTQYF
V: TRBV6-2/TRBV6-3; D: NA; size: NA; J: TRBJ1-1; DNA: TGTGCCACCCAGGGGACGGGCTCGTGGACTGAAGCTTTCTTT; CDR3: CATQGTGSWTEAFF
V: TRBV20-1; D: TRBD1; size: NA; J: TRBJ2-1; DNA: TGCAGTGCTAGAGATAGGGGGCGAGCCAGGGGGTCCGATGAGCAGTTCTTC; CDR3: CSARDRGRARGSDEQFF
V: TRBV27; D: NA; size: few; J: TRBJ1-4; DNA: TGTGCCAGCAGTTTGTGGCAGAAGGTTGGAAAACTGTTTTTT; CDR3: CASSLWQKVGKLFF
V: TRBV5-6; D: TRBD1; size: few; J: TRBJ2-3; DNA: TGTGCCAGCAGCTGGGACAGGACAGATACGCAGTATTTT; CDR3: CASSWDRTDTQYF
V: TRBV10-3; D: NA; size: NA; J: TRBJ1-1; DNA: TGTGCCATCAGTGGGAACAGGGAAGGCACTGAAGCTTTCTTT; CDR3: CAISGNREGTEAFF
V: TRBV11-2; D: TRBD2; size: few; J: TRBJ2-7; DNA: TGTGCCAGCAGCTCTAGCGGGAGCTACAACGAGCAGTACTTC; CDR3: CASSSSGSYNEQYF
V: TRBV7-3; D: NA; size: NA; J: TRBJ2-7; DNA: TGTGCCAGCAGCTTAATGCCGACACAGGGTCTCTACGAGCAGTACTTC; CDR3: CASSLMPTQGLYEQYF
V: TRBV20-1; D: TRBD2; size: NA; J: TRBJ2-1; DNA: TGCAGTGCTAGAGATCCTGGCGGGAGCTCCTACAATGAGCAGTTCTTC; CDR3: CSARDPGGSSYNEQFF
V: TRBV20-1; D: NA; size: NA; J: TRBJ1-1; DNA: TGCAGTGCCATCGGAGTACAGGGCACTGAAGCTTTCTTT; CDR3: CSAIGVQGTEAFF
V: TRBV10-2; D: NA; size: NA; J: TRBJ2-5; DNA: TGCGCCAGCAGTGAGATACTCGAGGAGACCCAGTACTTC; CDR3: CASSEILEETQYF
V: TRBV11-2; D: TRBD2; size: NA; J: TRBJ2-1; DNA: TGTGCCAGCAGCTTACTGACTAGCGGGCCTCTCCTGAGTGAGCAGTTCTTC; CDR3: CASSLLTSGPLLSEQFF
V: TRBV20-1; D: NA; size: many; J: TRBJ1-1; DNA: TGCAGTGCAATAAAAGGGCCCGGCACTGAAGCTTTCTTT; CDR3: CSAIKGPGTEAFF
V: TRBV24-1; D: TRBD1; size: NA; J: TRBJ2-3; DNA: TGTGCCACCAGGAAGACAGGGGGCAAGGGCACAGATACGCAGTATTTT; CDR3: CATRKTGGKGTDTQYF
V: TRBV5-1; D: TRBD1; size: many; J: TRBJ2-1; DNA: TGCGCCAGCAGCTTGGACCCGGACAGGTTAAGTGGGCATGAGCAGTTCTTC; CDR3: CASSLDPDRLSGHEQFF
V: TRBV28; D: NA; size: few; J: TRBJ1-6; DNA: TGTGCCAGCAGTTTACTCAGCGGGGGCGGGTATAATTCACCCCTCCACTTT; CDR3: CASSLLSGGGYNSPLHF
V: TRBV9; D: TRBD1; size: NA; J: TRBJ2-7; DNA: TGTGCCAGCAGCGTAGACGGGACAGCTAGCTCCTACGAGCAGTACTTC; CDR3: CASSVDGTASSYEQYF
V: TRBV6-2/TRBV6-3; D: NA; size: few; J: TRBJ1-5; DNA: TGTGCCAGCAGGGAAGGACTCCGGCCCCAGCATTTT; CDR3: CASREGLRPQHF
V: TRBV5-1; D: NA; size: many; J: TRBJ2-5; DNA: TGCGCCTGCCAAGGTACGGGCCAAGAGACCCAGTACTTC; CDR3: CACQGTGQETQYF
V: TRBV24-1; D: NA; size: many; J: TRBJ1-5; DNA: TGTGCCACCAGTGGACACGCTACGAATCAGCCCCAGCATTTT; CDR3: CATSGHATNQPQHF
V: TRBV20-1; D: NA; size: few; J: TRBJ2-1; DNA: TGCAGTGGACCCTCTGCTTTTGATGAGCAGTTCTTC; CDR3: CSGPSAFDEQFF
V: TRBV9; D: NA; size: NA; J: TRBJ1-3; DNA: TGTGCCAGCAGCCCCGACGGCTCTGGAAACACCATATATTTT; CDR3: CASSPDGSGNTIYF
V: TRBV4-1; D: TRBD2; size: NA; J: TRBJ2-1; DNA: TGCGCCAGCAGCCGAGCCGGACTAGCGGGAGGTGAGCAGTTCTTC; CDR3: CASSRAGLAGGEQFF
V: TRBV7-3; D: TRBD1; size: NA; J: TRBJ2-1; DNA: TGTGCCAGCAGCGAACAGGGGCCTGCTACGGGTGAGCAGTTCTTC; CDR3: CASSEQGPATGEQFF
V: TRBV20-1; D: NA; size: NA; J: TRBJ2-1; DNA: TGCAGTGCTAGTAATTTCCCGGAGCAGTTCTTC; CDR3: CSASNFPEQFF
V: TRBV5-1; D: NA; size: many; J: TRBJ2-1; DNA: TGCGCCAGCAGCTTGGCCGGGACAGAGCAGTTCTTC; CDR3: CASSLAGTEQFF
V: TRBV2; D: TRBD1; size: many; J: TRBJ2-1; DNA: TGTGCCACCCACTCCGGGACAGCCCACAATGAGCAGTTCTTC; CDR3: CATHSGTAHNEQFF
V: TRBV11-2; D: NA; size: NA; J: TRBJ2-1; DNA: TGTGCCAGCAGCCATAGGGGAACGGGAGTCCCTCCAAATGAGCAGTTCTTC; CDR3: CASSHRGTGVPPNEQFF
V: TRBV3-1; D: TRBD1; size: NA; J: TRBJ2-3; DNA: TGTGCCAGCAGGGCAGCCGGGACAGGGGGCTCAGATACGCAGTATTTT; CDR3: CASRAAGTGGSDTQYF
V: TRBV3-1; D: TRBD2; size: NA; J: TRBJ2-2; DNA: TGTGCCAGCAGACGAGGATGGCGGGAGGGCGCCACCGGGGAGCTGTTTTTT; CDR3: CASRRGWREGATGELFF
V: TRBV6-6; D: TRBD1; size: few; J: TRBJ1-2; DNA: TGTGCCAGCAGGCCAGGGGGTACCTATGGCTACACCTTC; CDR3: CASRPGGTYGYTF
V: TRBV28; D: NA; size: many; J: TRBJ1-4; DNA: TGTGCCAGCAGTTTTTGGACAGCAACTAATGAAAAACTGTTTTTT; CDR3: CASSFWTATNEKLFF
V: TRBV20-1; D: NA; size: many; J: TRBJ2-3; DNA: TGCAGTGCTGGGGGCAGAGGGGGGCGGACAGATACGCAGTATTTT; CDR3: CSAGGRGGRTDTQYF
V: TRBV3-1; D: NA; size: NA; J: TRBJ2-1; DNA: TGTGCCAGCAACTCTTTACGGGAGGAGCAGTTCTTC; CDR3: CASNSLREEQFF
V: TRBV20-1; D: NA; size: NA; J: TRBJ2-5; DNA: TGCAGTGCCTACCGAGGTGGCCCGGTTGAGACCCAGTACTTC; CDR3: CSAYRGGPVETQYF
V: TRBV9; D: NA; size: few; J: TRBJ1-1; DNA: TGTGCCAGCAGCGCCCGGAACCGGGACGGGAACACTGAAGCTTTCTTT; CDR3: CASSARNRDGNTEAFF
V: TRBV20-1; D: TRBD1; size: NA; J: TRBJ2-7; DNA: TGCAGTGCTAGGTCAGGACAGGCGGTGCATGAGCAGTACTTC; CDR3: CSARSGQAVHEQYF
V: TRBV5-1; D: TRBD2; size: NA; J: TRBJ2-3; DNA: TGCGCCAGCAGCGGTGGTAGCGGGACAGATACGCAGTATTTT; CDR3: CASSGGSGTDTQYF
V: TRBV29-1; D: NA; size: NA; J: TRBJ2-1; DNA: TGCAGCGTAAAGAGGTGGACTGAGGTCCCCTACAATGAGCAGTTCTTC; CDR3: CSVKRWTEVPYNEQFF
V: TRBV3-1; D: NA; size: NA; J: TRBJ2-5; DNA: TGTGCCAGTCGGACCTCAGGGGCCGAGACCCAGTACTTC; CDR3: CASRTSGAETQYF
V: TRBV6-2/TRBV6-3; D: NA; size: few; J: TRBJ2-7; DNA: TGTGCCACCCGGGACACCGGCTACGAGCAGTACTTC; CDR3: CATRDTGYEQYF
V: TRBV5-1; D: TRBD1; size: many; J: TRBJ1-6; DNA: TGCGCCAGCAGCGTGGGACAGAACAATTCACCCCTCCACTTT; CDR3: CASSVGQNNSPLHF
V: TRBV25-1; D: NA; size: NA; J: TRBJ1-4; DNA: TGTGCCAGCAGACTAGGGGAAAAACTGTTTTTT; CDR3: CASRLGEKLFF
V: TRBV5-1; D: NA; size: few; J: TRBJ2-2; DNA: TGCGCCAGCAGCTTGGCTGGGCCGGCCACCGGGGAGCTGTTTTTT; CDR3: CASSLAGPATGELFF
V: TRBV10-3; D: NA; size: few; J: TRBJ1-2; DNA: TGTGCCATCAAAGGGGGGGATTATGGCTACACCTTC; CDR3: CAIKGGDYGYTF
V: TRBV28; D: NA; size: few; J: TRBJ2-5; DNA: TGTGCCAGCAGTTTACTGAGACAGCAAGAGACCCAGTACTTC; CDR3: CASSLLRQQETQYF
V: TRBV24-1; D: NA; size: few; J: TRBJ2-6; DNA: TGTGCCACCAGTGACCCTAAGGGATCTGGGGCCAACGTCCTGACTTTC; CDR3: CATSDPKGSGANVLTF
V: TRBV29-1; D: NA; size: NA; J: TRBJ2-1; DNA: TGCAGCGCAAGAGGAAAGGCCTACAATGAGCAGTTCTTC; CDR3: CSARGKAYNEQFF
V: TRBV4-3; D: NA; size: few; J: TRBJ1-1; DNA: TGCGCCAGCAGCCGATCCGTCGGGGGGTCTGGTGCTTTCTTT; CDR3: CASSRSVGGSGAFF